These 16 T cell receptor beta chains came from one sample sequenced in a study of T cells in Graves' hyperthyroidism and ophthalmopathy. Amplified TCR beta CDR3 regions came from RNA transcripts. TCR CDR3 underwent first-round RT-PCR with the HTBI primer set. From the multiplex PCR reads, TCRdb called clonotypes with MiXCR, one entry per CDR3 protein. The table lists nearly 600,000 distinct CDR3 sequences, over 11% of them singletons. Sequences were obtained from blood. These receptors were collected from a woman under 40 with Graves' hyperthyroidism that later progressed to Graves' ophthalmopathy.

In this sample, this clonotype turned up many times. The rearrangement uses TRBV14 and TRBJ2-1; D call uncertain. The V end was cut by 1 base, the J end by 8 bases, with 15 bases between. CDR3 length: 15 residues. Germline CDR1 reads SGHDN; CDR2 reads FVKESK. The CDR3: CASSQGPHSTDEQFF. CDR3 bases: TGTGCCAGCAGCCAAGGACCCCACTCTACTGATGAGCAGTTCTTC.

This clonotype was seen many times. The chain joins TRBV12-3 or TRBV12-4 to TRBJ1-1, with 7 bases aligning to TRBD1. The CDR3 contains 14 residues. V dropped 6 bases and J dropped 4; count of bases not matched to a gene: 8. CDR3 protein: CASSLTGLVTEAFF. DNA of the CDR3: TGTGCCAGCAGCCTGACAGGGCTAGTCACTGAAGCTTTCTTT.

The CDR3 nucleotides are TGCGCCAGCAGACTTTTGATTGGTCGGGAGCAGTACTTC. Protein sequence: CASRLLIGREQYF. The chain uses TRBV5-1 and TRBJ2-7; D not resolved. With 5 bases removed from V and 7 bases from J, the gap between germline ends came to 16 bases. The CDR3 length is 13 residues. Germline lookup yields CDR1 SGHRS and CDR2 YFSETQ.

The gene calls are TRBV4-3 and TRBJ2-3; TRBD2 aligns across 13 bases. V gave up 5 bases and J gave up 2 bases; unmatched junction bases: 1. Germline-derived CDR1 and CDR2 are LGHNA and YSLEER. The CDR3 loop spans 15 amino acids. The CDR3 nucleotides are TGCGCCAGCAGCGGGACTAGCGGGGCCACAGATACGCAGTATTTT. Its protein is CASSGTSGATDTQYF.

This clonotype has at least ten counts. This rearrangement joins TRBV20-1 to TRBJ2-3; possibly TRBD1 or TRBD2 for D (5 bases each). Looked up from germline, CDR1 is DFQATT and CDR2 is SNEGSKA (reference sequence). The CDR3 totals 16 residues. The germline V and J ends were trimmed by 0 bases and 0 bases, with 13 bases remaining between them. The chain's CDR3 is CSARDLGDSSTDTQYF. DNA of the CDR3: TGCAGTGCTAGAGATCTGGGGGATTCTAGCACAGATACGCAGTATTTT.

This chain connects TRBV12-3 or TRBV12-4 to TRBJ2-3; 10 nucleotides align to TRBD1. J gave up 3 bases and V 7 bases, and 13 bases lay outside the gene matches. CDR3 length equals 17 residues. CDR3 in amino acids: CASIKRGTGDRTDTQYF. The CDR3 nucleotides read TGTGCCAGCATCAAACGGGGGACAGGGGATCGAACAGATACGCAGTATTTT.

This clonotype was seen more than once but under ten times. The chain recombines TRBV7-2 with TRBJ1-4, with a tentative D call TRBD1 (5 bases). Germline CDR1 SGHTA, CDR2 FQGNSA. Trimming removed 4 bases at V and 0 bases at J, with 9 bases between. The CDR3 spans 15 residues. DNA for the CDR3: TGTGCCAGCAGCTCACAGACAGCAACTAATGAAAAACTGTTTTTT. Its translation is CASSSQTATNEKLFF.

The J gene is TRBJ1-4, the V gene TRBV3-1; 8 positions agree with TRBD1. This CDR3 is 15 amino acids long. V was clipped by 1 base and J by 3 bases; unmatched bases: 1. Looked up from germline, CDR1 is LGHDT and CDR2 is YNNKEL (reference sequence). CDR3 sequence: CASSQGQGPNEKLFF. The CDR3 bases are TGTGCCAGCAGCCAAGGACAGGGGCCTAATGAAAAACTGTTTTTT. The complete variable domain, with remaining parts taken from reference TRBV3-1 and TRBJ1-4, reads DTAVSQTPKYLVTQMGNDKSIKCEQNLGHDTMYWYKQDSKKFLKIMFSYNNKELIINETVPNRFSPKSPDKAHLNLHINSLELGDSAVYFCASSQGQGPNEKLFFGSGTQLSVL.

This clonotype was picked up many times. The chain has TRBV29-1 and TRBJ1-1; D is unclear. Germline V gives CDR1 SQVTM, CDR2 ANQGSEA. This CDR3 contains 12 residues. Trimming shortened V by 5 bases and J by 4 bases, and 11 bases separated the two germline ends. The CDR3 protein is CSVFPMPTEAFF. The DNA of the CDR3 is TGCAGCGTTTTCCCTATGCCCACTGAAGCTTTCTTT.

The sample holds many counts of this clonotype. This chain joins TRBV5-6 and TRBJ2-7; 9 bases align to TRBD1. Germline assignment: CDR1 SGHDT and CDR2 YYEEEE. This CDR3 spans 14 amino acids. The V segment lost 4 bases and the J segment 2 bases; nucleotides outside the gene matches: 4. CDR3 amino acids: CASSRGQGPYEQYF. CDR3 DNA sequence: TGTGCCAGCAGCAGGGGACAGGGTCCCTACGAGCAGTACTTC.

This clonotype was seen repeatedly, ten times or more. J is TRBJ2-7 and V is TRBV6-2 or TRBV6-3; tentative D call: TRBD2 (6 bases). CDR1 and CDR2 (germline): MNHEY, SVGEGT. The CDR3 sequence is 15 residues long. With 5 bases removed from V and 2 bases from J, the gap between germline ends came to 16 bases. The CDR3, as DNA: TGTGCCAGCAGTCGTACTATTAGCGGACCCTACGAGCAGTACTTC. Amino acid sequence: CASSRTISGPYEQYF.

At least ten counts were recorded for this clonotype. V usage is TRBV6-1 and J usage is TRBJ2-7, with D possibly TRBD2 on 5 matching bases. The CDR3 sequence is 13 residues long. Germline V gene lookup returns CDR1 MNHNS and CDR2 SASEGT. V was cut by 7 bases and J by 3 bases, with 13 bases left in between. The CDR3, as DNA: TGTGCCAGCACTTTGAGGGTGGACTACGAGCAGTACTTC. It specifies CASTLRVDYEQYF.

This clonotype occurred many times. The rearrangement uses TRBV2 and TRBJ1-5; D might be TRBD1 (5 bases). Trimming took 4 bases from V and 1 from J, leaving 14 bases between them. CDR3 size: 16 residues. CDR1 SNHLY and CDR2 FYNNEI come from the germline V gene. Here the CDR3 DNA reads TGTGCCAGCAGTGTTCTGGGGCAGGGAAGCAATCAGCCCCAGCATTTT. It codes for CASSVLGQGSNQPQHF. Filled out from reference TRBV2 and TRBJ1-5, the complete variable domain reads EPEVTQTPSHQVTQMGQEVILRCVPISNHLYFYWYRQILGQKVEFLVSFYNNEISEKSEIFDDQFSVERPDGSNFTLKIRSTKLEDSAMYFCASSVLGQGSNQPQHFGDGTRLSIL.

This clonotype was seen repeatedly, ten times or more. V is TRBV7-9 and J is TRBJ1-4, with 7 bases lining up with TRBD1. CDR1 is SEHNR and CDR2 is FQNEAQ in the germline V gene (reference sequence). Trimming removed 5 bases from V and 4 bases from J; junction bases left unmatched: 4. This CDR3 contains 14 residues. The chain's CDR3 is CASSPGQINEKLFF. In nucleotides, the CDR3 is TGTGCCAGCAGCCCGGGACAGATTAATGAAAAACTGTTTTTT.

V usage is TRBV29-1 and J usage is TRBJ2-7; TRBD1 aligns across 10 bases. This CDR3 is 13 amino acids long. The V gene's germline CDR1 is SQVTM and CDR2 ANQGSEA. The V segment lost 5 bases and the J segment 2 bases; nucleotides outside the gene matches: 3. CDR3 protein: CSVRDRGTYEQYF. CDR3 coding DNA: TGCAGCGTTCGGGACAGGGGTACCTACGAGCAGTACTTC.

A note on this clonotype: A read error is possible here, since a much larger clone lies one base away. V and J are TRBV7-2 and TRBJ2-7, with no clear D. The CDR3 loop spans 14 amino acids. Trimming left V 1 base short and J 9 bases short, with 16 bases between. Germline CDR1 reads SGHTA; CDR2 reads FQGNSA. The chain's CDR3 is CASSLEVAPVGQYF. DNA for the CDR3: TGTGCCAGCAGCTTAGAAGTAGCACCGGTCGGGCAGTACTTC.